These T cell receptor beta chains were read from a single sample in a study of human T cells and chemical hapten exposure. Via MiXCR, TCRdb re-called the RACE reads, giving one row per CDR3 protein. The sample lists about 380,000 distinct CDR3 sequences, more than 4.5% seen once, with just over 2.5% in the top ten. The source was whole blood, collected in connection with sensitization to the hapten diphenylcyclopropenone (DPC). These receptors came from a woman between 45 and 60 years old with alopecia areata. Some clones in this sample may be carry-over from other donors' samples. Each CDR3 is given with its conserved first and last residue. Each record gives: clone size, J gene, D gene, V gene, CDR3 protein, CDR3 DNA. A D gene is named only where the DNA matches it firmly. Rows may omit the clone size; those that give it use once, few, many or a size class.

clone size: few
J gene: TRBJ1-1
D gene: -
V gene: TRBV29-1
CDR3 protein: CSGRLMNTEAFF
CDR3 DNA: TGCAGCGGACGATTGATGAACACTGAAGCTTTCTTT

clone size: few
J gene: TRBJ2-3
D gene: -
V gene: TRBV5-1
CDR3 protein: CASSLVPRDTQYF
CDR3 DNA: TGCGCCAGCAGCTTAGTCCCTAGAGATACGCAGTATTTT

clone size: -
J gene: TRBJ1-1
D gene: -
V gene: TRBV3-1
CDR3 protein: CASSQESRGNTEAFF
CDR3 DNA: TGTGCCAGCAGCCAAGAATCGAGGGGGAACACTGAAGCTTTCTTT

clone size: -
J gene: TRBJ1-1
D gene: -
V gene: TRBV21-1
CDR3 protein: CASSKGQGTCTEAFF
CDR3 DNA: TGTGCCAGCAGCAAGGGACAGGGGACCTGCACTGAAGCTTTCTTT

clone size: few
J gene: TRBJ1-5
D gene: -
V gene: TRBV7-9
CDR3 protein: CASSLDGQLYNQPQHF
CDR3 DNA: TGTGCCAGCAGCTTAGATGGGCAACTGTACAATCAGCCCCAGCATTTT

clone size: -
J gene: TRBJ1-6
D gene: -
V gene: TRBV11-2
CDR3 protein: CASSLADDIELHF
CDR3 DNA: TGTGCCAGCAGCTTAGCTGACGATATTGAACTCCACTTT

clone size: few
J gene: TRBJ2-7
D gene: -
V gene: TRBV13
CDR3 protein: CASSLGQGGPRGEQYF
CDR3 DNA: TGTGCCAGCAGCTTAGGCCAAGGAGGTCCCAGGGGCGAGCAGTACTTC

clone size: -
J gene: TRBJ1-5
D gene: -
V gene: TRBV20-1
CDR3 protein: CSAMGGNQPQHF
CDR3 DNA: TGCAGTGCTATGGGGGGCAATCAGCCCCAGCATTTT

clone size: -
J gene: TRBJ1-2
D gene: -
V gene: TRBV29-1
CDR3 protein: CSVEDHSYGYTF
CDR3 DNA: TGCAGCGTTGAGGATCACTCCTATGGCTACACCTTC

clone size: many
J gene: TRBJ2-3
D gene: TRBD2
V gene: TRBV28
CDR3 protein: CASSPPLAGVSTDTQYF
CDR3 DNA: TGTGCCAGCAGTCCGCCCCTAGCGGGCGTCAGCACAGATACGCAGTATTTT

clone size: many
J gene: TRBJ1-1
D gene: -
V gene: TRBV18
CDR3 protein: CASSPLPQSGTEAFF
CDR3 DNA: TGTGCCAGCTCACCACTCCCCCAATCGGGAACTGAAGCTTTCTTT